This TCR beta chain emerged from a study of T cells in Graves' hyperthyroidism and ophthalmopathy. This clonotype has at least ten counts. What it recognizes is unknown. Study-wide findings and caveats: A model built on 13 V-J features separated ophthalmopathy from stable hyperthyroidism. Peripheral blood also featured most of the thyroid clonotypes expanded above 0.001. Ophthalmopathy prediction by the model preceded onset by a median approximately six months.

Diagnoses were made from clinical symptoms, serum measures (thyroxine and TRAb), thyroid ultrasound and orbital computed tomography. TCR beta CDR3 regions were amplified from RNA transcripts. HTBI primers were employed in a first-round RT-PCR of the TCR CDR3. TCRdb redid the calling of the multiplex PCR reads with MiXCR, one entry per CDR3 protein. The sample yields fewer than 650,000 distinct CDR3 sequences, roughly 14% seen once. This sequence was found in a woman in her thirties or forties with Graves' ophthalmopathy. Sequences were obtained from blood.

CDR3 amino acids: CASSLLMGGGTEAFF. CDR3 bases: TGTGCCAGCAGTTTATTAATGGGGGGTGGCACTGAAGCTTTCTTT. The chain is built from TRBV28 and TRBJ1-1; possible D gene TRBD1, 5 bases. This CDR3 contains 15 residues. The V end lost 1 base, the J end lost 4 bases, and 13 bases lay between the germline ends. Germline CDR1 and CDR2: MDHEN and SYDVKM.